What follows is one T cell receptor (beta chain) and its context. Repertoires were generated with immunoSEQ multiplex PCR, while TCRdb's copy carries only in-frame clones and drops some. The data hold approximately 70,000 clones, with about 90% observed a single time. CDR3 length equals 19 residues. Germline CDR1 reads DFQATT; CDR2 reads SNEGSKA (reference sequence). The trim removed 3 bases at V and 10 bases at J, leaving 24 bases unmatched. This entry comes from a study of control samples from healthy donors and cancer patients. This chain connects TRBV20-1 to TRBJ2-1; 10 bases fit TRBD1. This receptor was obtained from a woman aged 50 to 65 in good health. The sample comprised blood. CDR3 residues: CSASLLRQGASTPSGEQFF. The CDR3 nucleotides are TGCAGTGCTAGTCTCCTGCGACAGGGGGCTAGCACTCCCTCGGGGGAGCAGTTCTTC.